The next 19 T cell receptor beta chains were all read from a single sample in a study. Only in-frame clones appear in the TCRdb table, and some are missing; sequencing was by immunoSEQ multiplex PCR. The sample has 68,000 or so clones, over 85% seen once; the top ten hold roughly 4%. Sequences were obtained from PBMCs. These receptors were obtained from a man aged 35-49 years with rheumatoid arthritis.

The rearrangement links TRBV9 to TRBJ1-2; D is ambiguous. V lost 0 bases and J lost 2, with 8 bases in between. Looked up from germline, CDR1 is SGDLS and CDR2 is YYNGEE. This CDR3 is 14 amino acids long. CDR3 sequence (DNA): TGTGCCAGCAGCGTAGGCGACCTGAACTATGGCTACACCTTC. Translated: CASSVGDLNYGYTF.

CDR3 bases: TGTGCCAGCAGTTTGGGGCGGGGGGGTCACACCGGGGAGCTGTTTTTT. Amino acids: CASSLGRGGHTGELFF. The gene calls are TRBV27 and TRBJ2-2; 9 positions agree with TRBD2. This CDR3 contains 16 residues. The germline gives CDR1 MNHEY, CDR2 SMNVEV (reference sequence). The V segment lost 3 bases and the J segment 3 bases; nucleotides outside the gene matches: 5.

The gene calls are TRBV4-3 and TRBJ1-6; 9 bases agree with TRBD1. This CDR3 has 16 residues. The V and J ends lost 1 base and 9 bases, in that order; junction bases with no gene match: 7. Germline CDR1 is LGHNA and CDR2 is YSLEER. The CDR3 sequence is CASSQANRGLGSPLHF. The DNA of the CDR3 is TGCGCCAGCAGCCAAGCTAACAGGGGGCTGGGTTCACCCCTCCACTTT.

The chain combines TRBV30 with TRBJ2-7; no reliable D call. Trimming removed 7 bases from V and 7 bases from J, with 14 bases in between. The length of the CDR3 is 11 residues. The V gene's germline CDR1 is GTSNPN and CDR2 SVGIG (reference sequence). The CDR3 here is CAFSSAREQYF. In DNA, the CDR3 is TGTGCCTTCTCATCGGCGAGGGAGCAGTACTTC.

The genes are TRBV4-3 and TRBJ2-1, with 10 nucleotides matching TRBD1. Germline assignment: CDR1 LGHNA and CDR2 YSLEER. The CDR3 has 15 residues. Trimming cost V 6 bases and J 5 bases; bases outside gene matches: 7. CDR3 sequence: CASRQRTGGDNEQFF. The DNA for the CDR3 is TGCGCCAGCAGACAAAGGACAGGGGGGGACAATGAGCAGTTCTTC.

The chain joins TRBV30 to TRBJ2-1; no clear D gene. V lost 0 bases and J 4 bases, leaving 4 bases between the germline ends. The CDR3 has 12 amino acids. The germline V gene has CDR1 GTSNPN and CDR2 SVGIG (reference sequence). In DNA form, the CDR3 reads TGTGCCTGGAGTGTACGGTACAATGAGCAGTTCTTC. It is translated as CAWSVRYNEQFF.

This chain connects TRBV28 to TRBJ2-7, with 7 bases matching TRBD2. This CDR3 is 13 amino acids long. Germline V gene lookup returns CDR1 MDHEN and CDR2 SYDVKM. This chain's CDR3 is CGTHSSGSYEQYF. The DNA of the CDR3 is TGTGGGACCCATTCTAGCGGATCCTACGAGCAGTACTTC. Using reference TRBV28 and TRBJ2-7 for the parts outside the CDR3, the full variable domain is DVKVTQSSRYLVKRTGEKVFLECVQDMDHENMFWYRQDPGLGLRLIYFSYDVKMKEKGDIPEGYSVSREKKERFSLILESASTNQTSMYLCGTHSSGSYEQYFGPGTRLTVT.

CDR3: CASSTWDRGRNEKLFF. The DNA for the CDR3 is TGCGCCAGCAGCACGTGGGACAGGGGTCGAAATGAAAAACTGTTTTTT. The chain combines TRBV4-1 with TRBJ1-4; TRBD1 matches at 10 bases. Germline V gives CDR1 MGHRA, CDR2 YSYEKL. The junction had 8 bases not matched to a gene; V was cut back by 5 bases and J by 5 bases. The CDR3 loop spans 16 amino acids.

This chain links TRBV5-4 with TRBJ2-7, with 14 bases identical to TRBD2. Germline loops: CDR1 SGHNT, CDR2 YYREEE (reference sequence). This CDR3 contains 17 residues. V was pared by 2 bases and J by 4 bases, with 8 bases of the junction left unmatched. The CDR3 DNA reads as TGTGCCAGCAGCTTCGGGACTAGCGGGAGTTACGGTTACGAGCAGTACTTC. This sequence encodes CASSFGTSGSYGYEQYF.

The chain links TRBV6-1 to TRBJ1-3; unclear D gene. Trimming left V 2 bases short and J 2 bases short, with 4 bases between. The length of the CDR3 is 13 residues. In germline, CDR1 is MNHNS, CDR2 SASEGT. Here the CDR3 DNA reads TGTGCCAGCAGTGAACAGGCTGGAAACACCATATATTTT. Translated, it gives CASSEQAGNTIYF.

J is TRBJ2-2 and V is TRBV7-3; D gene uncertain. CDR1 and CDR2 from the germline V gene are SGHTA and FQGTGA. V was shortened by 0 bases and J by 0 bases, with 11 bases between the two germline ends. This CDR3 has 17 residues. The CDR3 loop reads CASSLTAGPANTGELFF. In nucleotides, the CDR3 is TGTGCCAGCAGCTTAACAGCAGGCCCTGCGAACACCGGGGAGCTGTTTTTT.

The V call is TRBV2, the J call TRBJ2-2; 8 bases are shared with TRBD2. J gave up 7 bases and V 6 bases, and 13 bases lay outside the gene matches. From germline, CDR1 is SNHLY and CDR2 FYNNEI. The CDR3 covers 16 residues. CDR3 nucleotide sequence: TGTGCCAGCAGGGACTGGGGTAGCGGGGCTGTCGGGGAGCTGTTTTTT. Translated, it gives CASRDWGSGAVGELFF.

The rearrangement links TRBV19 to TRBJ2-7; D might be TRBD1 (6 bases). CDR1 is LNHDA, CDR2 SQIVND, per germline (reference sequence). Trimming removed 1 base at V and 2 bases at J, with 12 bases between. This CDR3 has 15 residues. The CDR3 reads CASSIGLGAAYEQYF. Here the CDR3 DNA reads TGTGCCAGTAGTATAGGTTTGGGGGCCGCCTACGAGCAGTACTTC.

The chain carries TRBV3-1 (or the pseudogene TRBV3-2) and TRBJ2-1; possibly TRBD1 for D (6 bases). Trimming left V 2 bases short and J 5 bases short, with 10 bases between. This CDR3 has 14 residues. Germline V lookup: CDR1 LGHDT, CDR2 YNNKEL (reference sequence). DNA of the CDR3: TGTGCCAGCAGCCAAAGGACAGAAAACAATGAGCAGTTCTTC. Translated, it gives CASSQRTENNEQFF.

The gene calls are TRBV19 and TRBJ1-1; 11 nucleotides line up with TRBD1. The CDR3 has 16 residues. CDR1 is LNHDA, CDR2 SQIVND, per germline (reference sequence). The ends lost 4 bases at V and 1 base at J; junction bases unmatched: 5. The CDR3 region has the DNA TGTGCCAGTAGTAGCCGGGACAGGGGGAGGAACACTGAAGCTTTCTTT. Translating gives CASSSRDRGRNTEAFF.

V is TRBV7-9 and J is TRBJ1-3, with D possibly being TRBD1 (5 bases). The germline gives CDR1 SEHNR, CDR2 FQNEAQ (reference sequence). Trimming removed 2 bases from V and 4 bases from J, with 9 bases in between. This CDR3 is built from 14 residues. The CDR3 region is CASSLRTQGNTIYF. In DNA form, the CDR3 reads TGTGCCAGCAGCTTACGGACACAGGGAAACACCATATATTTT. Full variable domain (missing parts from reference TRBV7-9 and TRBJ1-3): DTGVSQNPRHKITKRGQNVTFRCDPISEHNRLYWYRQTLGQGPEFLTYFQNEAQLEKSRLLSDRFSAERPKGSFSTLEIQRTEQGDSAMYLCASSLRTQGNTIYFGEGSWLTVV.

J is TRBJ1-1 and V is TRBV29-1; 8 bases are a match to TRBD1. CDR1 is SQVTM, CDR2 ANQGSEA, per germline. V was clipped by 7 bases and J by 4 bases; unmatched bases: 5. The CDR3 length is 12 residues. CDR3 bases: TGCAGCGGAGGGACAGGAGCCACTGAAGCTTTCTTT. Its translation: CSGGTGATEAFF.

The chain is built from TRBV15 and TRBJ1-4, with D possibly matching TRBD1 (6 bases). Germline V lookup: CDR1 LNHNV, CDR2 YYDKDF (reference sequence). This CDR3 contains 14 residues. Trimming shortened V by 1 base and J by 8 bases, and 11 bases separated the two germline ends. The CDR3 protein is CATSRGRGREKLFF. The CDR3 coding sequence is TGTGCCACCAGCAGAGGCAGGGGTAGGGAAAAACTGTTTTTT.

The chain links TRBV10-1 to TRBJ2-1; 11 bases agree with TRBD2. CDR1 WNHNN and CDR2 SYGVQD come from the germline V gene (reference sequence). With 6 bases clipped from V and 4 bases from J, the junction kept 8 bases outside the gene matches. This CDR3 region has 16 residues. CDR3 nucleotide sequence: TGCGCCAGCAGCCTAGGGACTAGCGGACCTTACAATGAGCAGTTCTTC. This codes for CASSLGTSGPYNEQFF.